This TCR beta chain was recovered during a study of OX40 agonist ivuxolimab in advanced cancers. Study overall: One patient with hepatocellular carcinoma and two with cutaneous melanoma, three in all, had partial responses.

After removal of 3 bases from V and 1 base from J, the junction contained 4 bases not matched to a gene. Germline V lookup: CDR1 LNHDA, CDR2 SQIVND (reference sequence). The CDR3 is 16 amino acids. Only in-frame clones appear in the TCRdb table, and some are missing; sequencing was by immunoSEQ multiplex PCR. The sample records about 80,000 clones, about 94% being singletons. The source was CD4+ or CD8+ T cells sorted from blood, collected in a trial of the OX40 agonist ivuxolimab. The chain uses TRBV19 and TRBJ1-1; 11 nucleotides match TRBD1. The clonotype originates from an adult with an advanced solid tumor such as melanoma, head and neck, liver or kidney cancer. DNA for the CDR3: TGTGCCAGTAGTATTAGCGGACAGGGGGCGAACACTGAAGCTTTCTTT. This gives the protein CASSISGQGANTEAFF.